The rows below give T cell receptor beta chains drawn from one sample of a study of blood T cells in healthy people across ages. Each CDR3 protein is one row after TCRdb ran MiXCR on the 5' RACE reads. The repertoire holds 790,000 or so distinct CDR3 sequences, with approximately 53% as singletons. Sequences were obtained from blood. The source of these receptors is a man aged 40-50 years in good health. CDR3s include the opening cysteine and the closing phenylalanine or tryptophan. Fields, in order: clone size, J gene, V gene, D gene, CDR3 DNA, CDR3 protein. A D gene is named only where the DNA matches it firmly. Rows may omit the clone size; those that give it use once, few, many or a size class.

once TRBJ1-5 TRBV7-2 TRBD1 TGTGCCAGCATCGGCGGGACAGGGGGCGGTGAGACCCAGCATTTT CASIGGTGGGETQHF
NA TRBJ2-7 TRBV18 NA TGTGCCAGCTCACCGAAGGTCGGAGAGGCCCAGTACTTC CASSPKVGEAQYF
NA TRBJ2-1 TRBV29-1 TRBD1 TGCAGCGTTGCTGGGACAGGGATCCTGACCTACAATGAGCAGTTCTTC CSVAGTGILTYNEQFF
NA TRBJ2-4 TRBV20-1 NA TGCAGTCCCCAGGGGCGCAACGAAAACATTCAGTACTTC CSPQGRNENIQYF
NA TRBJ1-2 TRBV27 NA TGTGCCAGCAGTCCAGGGATAAACTATGGCTACACCTTC CASSPGINYGYTF
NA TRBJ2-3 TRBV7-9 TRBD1 TGTGCCAGCAGCTCTCAGGGGGCCCAGGATACGCAGTATTTT CASSSQGAQDTQYF
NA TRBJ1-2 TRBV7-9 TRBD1 TGTGCCAGCAGCTTACCAGGTCCGGGACAGGGAAACTATGGCTACACCTTC CASSLPGPGQGNYGYTF
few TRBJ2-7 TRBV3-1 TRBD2 TGTGCCAGCAGCCCAGGACTAGCGCCACGGGAGCAGTACTTC CASSPGLAPREQYF
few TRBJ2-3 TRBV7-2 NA TGTGCCAGCAGCTCCGCCGACGGCCGCACAGATACGCAGTATTTT CASSSADGRTDTQYF
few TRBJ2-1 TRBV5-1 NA TGCGCCAGCAGCGCGGGACACAATGAGCAGTTCTTC CASSAGHNEQFF
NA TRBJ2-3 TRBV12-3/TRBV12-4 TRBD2 TGTGCCAGCAGCCCGGGAGGATACAACACAGATACGCAGTATTTT CASSPGGYNTDTQYF
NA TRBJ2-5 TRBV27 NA TGTGCCAGCAGTTTACGTAGTCAGGGCCAAGAGACCCAGTACTTC CASSLRSQGQETQYF
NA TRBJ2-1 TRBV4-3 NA TGCGCCAGCAGCCCCCTGCTAGCATCGATTGAGCAGTTCTTC CASSPLLASIEQFF
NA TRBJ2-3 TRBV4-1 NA TGCGCCAGCAGCCAAGTGGTGTCCCCGCGGACAGATACGCAGTATTTT CASSQVVSPRTDTQYF
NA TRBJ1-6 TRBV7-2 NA TGTGCCAGCAGCTTATCGGGACGGAATAATTCACCCCTCCACTTT CASSLSGRNNSPLHF
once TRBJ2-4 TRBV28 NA TGTGCCAGCAGTTTTCTGGGGGAGGCCGACAAGCTCCTAGCCAAAAACATTCAGTACTTC CASSFLGEADKLLAKNIQYF
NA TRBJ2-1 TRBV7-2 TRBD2 TGTGCCAGCAGCTTAGCGGTGGCTAGCGGCTACAATGAGCAGTTCTTC CASSLAVASGYNEQFF
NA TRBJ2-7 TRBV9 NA TGTGCCAGCAGCGTAGGCCCCGAGCAGTACTTC CASSVGPEQYF
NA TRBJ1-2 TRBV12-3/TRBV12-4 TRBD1 TGTGCCAGCAGAAGACCCGGACAGGGGGCCTATGGCTACACCTTC CASRRPGQGAYGYTF
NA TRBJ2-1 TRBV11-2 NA TGTGCCAGCAGAGGGATAGCGGAGGGGGCCTACAATGAGCAGTTCTTC CASRGIAEGAYNEQFF
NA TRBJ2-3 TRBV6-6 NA TGTGCCAGCAGCCAGGGGATCGGCACAGATACGCAGTATTTT CASSQGIGTDTQYF
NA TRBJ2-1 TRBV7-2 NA TGTGCCAGCAGCTTATTTCTTGTAGTTCAGGGACCCTACAATGAGCAGTTCTTC CASSLFLVVQGPYNEQFF
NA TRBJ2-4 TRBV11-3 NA TGTGCCAGCAGCTTAGATTTAACAAGAGCCAAAAACATTCAGTACTTC CASSLDLTRAKNIQYF
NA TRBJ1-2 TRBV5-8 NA TGTGCCAGCAGCGGCAGGGGTCTTGTGGATACGACTAACTATGGCTACACCTTC CASSGRGLVDTTNYGYTF
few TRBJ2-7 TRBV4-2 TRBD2 TGTGCCAGCAGCCAAGATCCGGGACTAGCGGACAGCTCCTACGAGCAGTACTTC CASSQDPGLADSSYEQYF
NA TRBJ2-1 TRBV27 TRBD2 TGTGCCAGCAGTTTGTTTCTAGCGGAGTACAATGAGCAGTTCTTC CASSLFLAEYNEQFF
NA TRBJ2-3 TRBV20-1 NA TGCAGTGCACCGAGGGGGGGCCTAACAGATACGCAGTATTTT CSAPRGGLTDTQYF
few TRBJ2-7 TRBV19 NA TGTGCCTGCGGGCCCTCCAGGGACGAGCAGTACTTC CACGPSRDEQYF
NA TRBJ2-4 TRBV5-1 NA TGCGCCAGCAGCTTGAGGACAGCTAGGGAGCAGTACTTC CASSLRTAREQYF
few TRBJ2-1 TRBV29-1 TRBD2 TGCAGCGTCGCATCGACTAGCGGCAATGAGCAGTTCTTC CSVASTSGNEQFF
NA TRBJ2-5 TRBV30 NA TGTGCCTGGAGTGTTGTGGGGACCCAGTACTTC CAWSVVGTQYF
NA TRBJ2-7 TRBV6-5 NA TGTGCCAGCAGTTATGGTCAGGGTGGCCCCTACAATGAGCAGTACTTC CASSYGQGGPYNEQYF
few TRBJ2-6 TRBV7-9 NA TGTGCCAGCAGCTTTCCGGGGGGCGCGTCTGGGGCCAACGTCCTGACTTTC CASSFPGGASGANVLTF
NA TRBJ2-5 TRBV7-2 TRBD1 TGCGCCAGCAGCTTAGAAGGGACAGGGGGGTGGGAGACCCAGTACTTC CASSLEGTGGWETQYF
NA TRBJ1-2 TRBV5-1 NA TGCGCCAGCAGCTTCACAGGCGAGAACTATGGCTACACCTTC CASSFTGENYGYTF
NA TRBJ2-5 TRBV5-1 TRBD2 TGCGCCAGCAGCTTTGTGCTAGCGGGAGAAGAGACCCAGTACTTC CASSFVLAGEETQYF
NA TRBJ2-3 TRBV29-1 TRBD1 TGCAGCGTTCCCGCGACAGGGCCCACAGATACGCAGTATTTT CSVPATGPTDTQYF